Shown below are 32 T cell receptor beta chains from a single sample sequenced in a study of blood T cells in healthy people across ages. Through a sample-barcoded 5' primer and a J-beta primer mix, a second PCR was run for roughly 7 to 11 cycles. MiXCR was run by TCRdb on the 5' RACE reads, yielding one entry per CDR3 protein. The repertoire includes 1,500,000 or so distinct CDR3 sequences, approximately 39% of them detected once, and under 5% sits in the top ten. Sample: blood. These receptors came from a woman in her late teens or twenties in good health.

This clonotype was seen just once. This chain uses TRBV2 with TRBJ2-5, with TRBD2 matching over 7 bases. This CDR3 comprises 14 residues. The germline V gene has CDR1 SNHLY and CDR2 FYNNEI. J lost 2 bases, V lost 5 bases, and 5 bases had no gene match. The CDR3 nucleotides read TGTGCCAGCAGTTGGGACTACGCGCAAGAGACCCAGTACTTC. The encoded protein is CASSWDYAQETQYF.

This chain connects TRBV5-1 to TRBJ2-5; no clear D gene. V lost 0 bases and J 11 bases, leaving 14 bases between the germline ends. The length of the CDR3 is 13 residues. From germline, CDR1 is SGHRS and CDR2 YFSETQ. In nucleotides, the CDR3 is TGCGCCAGCAGCTTGGTCAGAAACAATGAGCAGTACTTC. Amino acids: CASSLVRNNEQYF.

The V call is TRBV11-3, the J call TRBJ2-1; TRBD1 aligns across 9 bases. The CDR3 has 18 residues. Trimming at V came to 1 base and at J to 6 bases, leaving 13 bases not matched to a gene. Germline V gives CDR1 SGHNT, CDR2 YENEEA. DNA of the CDR3: TGTGCCAGCAGCTTAGGGGGTTTAGGGACAGGGAGGCGCAATGAGCAGTTCTTC. Amino acid sequence: CASSLGGLGTGRRNEQFF.

This clonotype has only a few counts. V gene TRBV6-6 combines with J gene TRBJ1-1; D perhaps matches TRBD1 (5 bases). The CDR3 has 14 amino acids. Trimming took 5 bases from V and 6 from J, leaving 16 bases between them. Looked up from germline, CDR1 is MNHNY and CDR2 is SVGAGI (reference sequence). CDR3 protein: CASSIDQIQAEAFF. DNA of the CDR3: TGTGCCAGCAGTATCGACCAAATACAGGCTGAAGCTTTCTTT.

In its sample, this clonotype was seen a few times. J is TRBJ2-6 and V is TRBV5-1; D is undetermined. The V gene's germline CDR1 is SGHRS and CDR2 YFSETQ. The CDR3 contains 17 residues. V was shortened by 2 bases and J by 0 bases, with 12 bases between the two germline ends. The CDR3 loop reads CASSFEESHSGANVLTF. The CDR3 DNA reads as TGCGCCAGCAGCTTTGAGGAATCCCACTCTGGGGCCAACGTCCTGACTTTC.

The rearrangement uses TRBV9 and TRBJ2-1; perhaps TRBD2 as D (6 bases). Germline CDR1 SGDLS, CDR2 YYNGEE. This CDR3 comprises 16 residues. The ends were cut back, 4 bases at V and 7 bases at J, with 21 bases in the middle. CDR3 sequence (DNA): TGTGCCAGCAGCCTCAGAGGCGGGAAACGGTGGAATGAGCAGTTCTTC. Residues: CASSLRGGKRWNEQFF.

This clonotype has only one observation. V is TRBV7-2 and J is TRBJ1-5; D is ambiguous. The CDR3 runs to 15 residues. Germline CDR1 reads SGHTA; CDR2 reads FQGNSA. Trimming cost V 5 bases and J 3 bases, with 14 bases left between them. For the CDR3, the DNA is TGTGCCAGCAGCCGTCTGGGGATCCTCAATCAGCCCCAGCATTTT. This sequence encodes CASSRLGILNQPQHF. Complete variable domain (other parts from reference TRBV7-2 and TRBJ1-5): GAGVSQSPSNKVTEKGKDVELRCDPISGHTALYWYRQSLGQGLEFLIYFQGNSAPDKSGLPSDRFSAERTGGSVSTLTIQRTQQEDSAVYLCASSRLGILNQPQHFGDGTRLSIL.

The genes are TRBV7-3 and TRBJ2-1; 11 nucleotides match TRBD2. Germline assignment: CDR1 SGHTA and CDR2 FQGTGA. Trimming removed 4 bases from V and 6 bases from J; junction bases left unmatched: 8. The CDR3 is made up of 16 amino acids. CDR3 sequence (DNA): TGTGCCAGCAGCTCCCCCGGGACTAGCGGATTCAATGAGCAGTTCTTC. Its translation: CASSSPGTSGFNEQFF. The entire variable domain, with the rest obtained from reference TRBV7-3 and TRBJ2-1, is as follows: GAGVSQTPSNKVTEKGKYVELRCDPISGHTALYWYRQSLGQGPEFLIYFQGTGAADDSGLPNDRFFAVRPEGSVSTLKIQRTERGDSAVYLCASSSPGTSGFNEQFFGPGTRLTVL.

The V gene is TRBV20-1, the J gene TRBJ2-1; TRBD2 aligns across 8 bases. CDR1 DFQATT and CDR2 SNEGSKA come from the germline V gene (reference sequence). Trimming took 2 bases from V and 10 from J; bases not matched to a gene: 10. This CDR3 comprises 14 residues. The CDR3 sequence is CSARHTAGGREQFF. The DNA of the CDR3 is TGCAGTGCTAGACATACGGCGGGAGGAAGAGAGCAGTTCTTC.

This clonotype was detected many times. V usage is TRBV4-2 and J usage is TRBJ2-3; D gene uncertain. CDR3 length: 16 residues. Germline V gene data show CDR1 as LGHNA and CDR2 as YNFKEQ. V shed 1 base and J shed 6 bases, with 17 bases lying between them. In nucleotides, the CDR3 is TGTGCCAGCAGCCAAGCGGCGACGCCCGTAGGGGATACGCAGTATTTT. Its translation: CASSQAATPVGDTQYF.

The chain uses TRBV12-3 or TRBV12-4 and TRBJ2-1; D uncertain. V was pared by 6 bases and J by 0 bases, with 12 bases between. The CDR3 loop spans 15 amino acids. The DNA for the CDR3 is TGTGCCAGCAGATCGCCCCGCAACTCCTACAATGAGCAGTTCTTC. This translates into CASRSPRNSYNEQFF.

This clonotype appeared many times. This chain uses TRBV20-1 with TRBJ2-1; the match to TRBD2 covers 10 bases. This CDR3 region has 14 residues. Germline V gene lookup returns CDR1 DFQATT and CDR2 SNEGSKA (reference sequence). V was pared by 6 bases and J by 4 bases, with 6 bases of the junction left unmatched. The CDR3 loop is CSADTSGNYNEQFF. CDR3 in DNA: TGCAGTGCAGATACTAGCGGGAATTACAATGAGCAGTTCTTC.

This chain links TRBV5-1 with TRBJ2-3; 9 positions match TRBD1. V was pared by 7 bases and J by 1 base, with 10 bases of the junction left unmatched. Germline V gene lookup returns CDR1 SGHRS and CDR2 YFSETQ. CDR3 length: 16 amino acids. For the CDR3, the DNA is TGCGCCAGCTCCTTACGGACAGGGGTCCGCACAGATACGCAGTATTTT. Amino acids: CASSLRTGVRTDTQYF.

This chain joins TRBV9 and TRBJ2-7; D is uncertain. There are 16 residues in the CDR3. Germline V gene data show CDR1 as SGDLS and CDR2 as YYNGEE. The germline V and J ends were trimmed by 3 bases and 0 bases, with 16 bases remaining between them. For the CDR3, the DNA is TGTGCCAGCAGCGGGCCCCCAACGGCGTCCTCCTACGAGCAGTACTTC. This sequence encodes CASSGPPTASSYEQYF.

This clonotype has a handful of counts. The V call is TRBV12-3 or TRBV12-4, the J call TRBJ1-5, with 10 positions matching TRBD1. This CDR3 region has 15 residues. V lost 9 bases to trimming and J lost 6 bases; unmatched junction nucleotides: 11. The CDR3 sequence is CASTQSGQGIQPQHF. The CDR3 nucleotides are TGTGCCAGTACTCAATCGGGACAGGGGATTCAGCCCCAGCATTTT.

The chain joins TRBV18 to TRBJ2-7; unclear D gene. This CDR3 has 14 amino acids. Between the trimmed V and J ends, which lost 0 bases and 2 bases, there was a span of 8 bases. Germline-derived CDR1 and CDR2 are KGHSH and LQKENI. The CDR3 here is CASSPPALTYEQYF. DNA of the CDR3: TGTGCCAGCTCACCACCGGCTCTGACCTACGAGCAGTACTTC.

The chain joins TRBV9 to TRBJ2-3, with D possibly being TRBD2 (5 bases). V lost 4 bases, J lost 6 bases, and 18 bases lay in between. There are 15 residues in the CDR3. Germline V gene data show CDR1 as SGDLS and CDR2 as YYNGEE. The CDR3 sequence is CASSSSGHTGDTQYF. The CDR3 DNA reads as TGTGCCAGCAGCTCAAGCGGTCATACGGGGGATACGCAGTATTTT.

CDR3 in amino acids: CASSQLWQETQYF. The DNA for the CDR3 is TGTGCCAGCAGTCAACTGTGGCAAGAGACCCAGTACTTC. The chain combines TRBV28 with TRBJ2-5; D not resolved. CDR3 length: 13 amino acids. V lost 5 bases, J lost 2 bases, and 9 bases lay in between. Germline V gene sequence: CDR1 MDHEN, CDR2 SYDVKM.

This sequence joins TRBV6-2 or TRBV6-3 and TRBJ2-1; the match to TRBD2 covers 13 bases. Germline CDR1 MNHEY, CDR2 SVGEGT. This CDR3 spans 16 amino acids. The V gene end was trimmed by 8 bases and the J gene end by 1 base; junction bases not matched to a gene: 5. As DNA, the CDR3 is TGTGCCAGCCACCAGGGACTAGCGGGGTCCTACAATGAGCAGTTCTTC. It codes for CASHQGLAGSYNEQFF.

V is TRBV7-2 and J is TRBJ2-3; possible D gene TRBD1, 6 bases. Germline CDR1 SGHTA, CDR2 FQGNSA. The CDR3 is 16 amino acids. Trimming stripped 2 bases from V and 1 base from J, with 13 bases between. In DNA form, the CDR3 reads TGTGCCAGCAGCTTAATCCCGGGACACCGCACAGATACGCAGTATTTT. Translated, it gives CASSLIPGHRTDTQYF.

V and J are TRBV29-1 and TRBJ2-5; TRBD1 matches at 8 bases. CDR1 is SQVTM and CDR2 is ANQGSEA in the germline V gene. J lost 3 bases, V lost 7 bases, and 13 bases had no gene match. The CDR3 length is 15 residues. The CDR3 sequence is CSAVVGQGYEETQYF. The CDR3 bases are TGCAGCGCAGTAGTAGGACAGGGTTATGAAGAGACCCAGTACTTC.

With respect to this clonotype: The junction differs from germline at one of its ends, possibly a read error. This chain joins TRBV6-2 or TRBV6-3 and TRBJ2-5; D call uncertain. There are 11 residues in the CDR3. Germline values: CDR1 MNHEY, CDR2 SVGEGT. The CDR3: CTSSNQETQYF. The CDR3, as DNA: TGTACCAGCAGCAACCAAGAGACCCAGTACTTC.

The rearrangement links TRBV20-1 to TRBJ2-7; 8 bases agree with TRBD2. The length of the CDR3 is 15 residues. V lost 1 base and J lost 4; bases outside the gene matches: 9. Germline values: CDR1 DFQATT, CDR2 SNEGSKA (reference sequence). The CDR3 DNA is TGCAGTGCTAGAGTTTTGAGCGGGAGTCTTTACGAGCAGTACTTC. It is translated as CSARVLSGSLYEQYF.

The CDR3 loop reads CATSDFAGLEETQYF. The CDR3 DNA follows: TGTGCCACCAGTGATTTCGCGGGACTTGAAGAGACCCAGTACTTC. This chain links TRBV24-1 with TRBJ2-5; perhaps TRBD2 as D (6 bases). Germline CDR1 and CDR2: KGHDR and SFDVKD. CDR3 length equals 15 residues. The V end was cut by 1 base, the J end by 3 bases, with 11 bases between.

This clonotype was observed a handful of times. The rearrangement links TRBV27 to TRBJ2-5; 8 nucleotides line up with TRBD1. Trimming cost V 3 bases and J 4 bases; bases outside gene matches: 7. The germline CDR1 and CDR2 sequences are MNHEY and SMNVEV (reference sequence). CDR3 length: 15 amino acids. CDR3 sequence: CASSFSTGGGETQYF. In DNA form, the CDR3 reads TGTGCCAGCAGTTTTTCCACAGGGGGAGGAGAGACCCAGTACTTC.

This clonotype was recorded a few times. V and J are TRBV6-2 or TRBV6-3 and TRBJ2-1, with 7 positions matching TRBD1. The J call may be incorrect, as the DNA end agrees better with TRBJ2-7. The CDR3 sequence is 14 residues long. Germline CDR1 reads MNHEY; CDR2 reads SVGEGT. CDR3 DNA sequence: TGTGCCAGCAGTTACGGGGACAGCTACAATGAGCAGTACTTC. Its translation: CASSYGDSYNEQYF.

This chain links TRBV7-8 with TRBJ2-3; 13 nucleotides align to TRBD2. The germline V gene has CDR1 SGHVS and CDR2 FQNEAQ. The J segment lost 1 base and the V segment lost 5 bases, leaving 0 bases of the junction unmatched. This CDR3 region has 15 residues. Written as DNA, the CDR3 is TGTGCCAGCAGCACTAGCGGGGGGGGCACAGATACGCAGTATTTT. It codes for CASSTSGGGTDTQYF.

The chain carries TRBV20-1 and TRBJ2-1; 9 bases align to TRBD2. The germline CDR1 and CDR2 sequences are DFQATT and SNEGSKA (reference sequence). The V and J ends lost 0 bases and 3 bases, in that order; junction bases with no gene match: 9. This CDR3 comprises 17 residues. This CDR3 reads CSARDQVAGAYYNEQFF. Here the CDR3 DNA reads TGCAGTGCTAGAGATCAGGTAGCGGGGGCCTACTACAATGAGCAGTTCTTC.

A few counts support this clonotype. A junction boundary mismatches the germline segment, possibly from a read error. This chain joins TRBV7-7 and TRBJ2-1; 9 bases map to TRBD1. The germline V gene encodes CDR1 SSHAT and CDR2 FNYEAQ (reference sequence). CDR3 length: 14 residues. CDR3 DNA sequence: TGTGCTAGCAGCCGTGGACAGGGGACCAATGAGCAGTTCTTC. This sequence encodes CASSRGQGTNEQFF.

The CDR3 DNA is TGTGCCAGCAGGACAACAACTAATGAAAAACTGTTTTTT. This codes for CASRTTTNEKLFF. This chain joins TRBV28 and TRBJ1-4; D gene ambiguous. The CDR3 consists of 13 residues. Germline lookup yields CDR1 MDHEN and CDR2 SYDVKM. V was shortened by 6 bases and J by 0 bases, with 5 bases between the two germline ends.

This chain connects TRBV12-3 or TRBV12-4 to TRBJ1-1, with D perhaps matching TRBD1 (6 bases). The CDR3 is made up of 12 amino acids. Deletions cut 6 bases from V and 6 bases from J, with 11 bases between. CDR3 in DNA: TGTGCCAGCAGAACCCGACAGGCTGAAGCTTTCTTT. Translating it yields CASRTRQAEAFF.

With respect to this clonotype: A much larger clone differs from this one at a single base, so this may be a read error. The chain joins TRBV7-2 to TRBJ2-7; D unresolved. Between the trimmed V and J ends, which lost 1 base and 1 base, there was a span of 8 bases. Germline V gene data show CDR1 as SGHTA and CDR2 as FQGNSA. The CDR3 spans 14 residues. Here the CDR3 reads CASSLEVVSYEQYF. CDR3 DNA sequence: TGTGCCAGCAGCTTAGAGGTGGTATCCTACGAGCAGTACTTC.